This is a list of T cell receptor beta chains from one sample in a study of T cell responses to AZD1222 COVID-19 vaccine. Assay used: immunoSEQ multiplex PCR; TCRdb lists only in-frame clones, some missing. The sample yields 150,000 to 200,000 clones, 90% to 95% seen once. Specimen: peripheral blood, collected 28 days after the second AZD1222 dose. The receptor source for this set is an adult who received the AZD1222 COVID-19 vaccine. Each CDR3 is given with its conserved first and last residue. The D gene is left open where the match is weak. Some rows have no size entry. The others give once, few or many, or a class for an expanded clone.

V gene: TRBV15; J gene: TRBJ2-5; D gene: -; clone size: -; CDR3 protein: CATSRDVVQTQYF; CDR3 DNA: TGTGCCACCAGCAGAGATGTGGTCCAGACCCAGTACTTC
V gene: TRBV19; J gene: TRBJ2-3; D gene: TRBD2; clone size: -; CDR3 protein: CASTNRGASGSPTDTQYF; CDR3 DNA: TGTGCCAGTACCAATCGGGGGGCTAGCGGGAGTCCCACAGATACGCAGTATTTT
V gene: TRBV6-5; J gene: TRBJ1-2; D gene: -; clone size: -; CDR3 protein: CASRASGYGYTF; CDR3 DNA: TGTGCCAGCAGGGCCTCCGGCTATGGCTACACCTTC
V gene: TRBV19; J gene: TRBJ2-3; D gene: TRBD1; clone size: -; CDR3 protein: CASTDRGGVDTQYF; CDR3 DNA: TGTGCCAGTACGGACAGGGGGGGTGTAGATACGCAGTATTTT
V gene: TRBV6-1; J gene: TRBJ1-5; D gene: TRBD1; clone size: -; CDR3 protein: CASSPGTVSNQPQHF; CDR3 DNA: TGTGCCAGCAGTCCCGGGACAGTTAGCAATCAGCCCCAGCATTTT
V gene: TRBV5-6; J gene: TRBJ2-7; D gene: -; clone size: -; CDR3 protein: CASSLGGTPSGEQYF; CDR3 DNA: TGTGCCAGCAGCTTGGGTGGGACTCCATCGGGCGAGCAGTACTTC
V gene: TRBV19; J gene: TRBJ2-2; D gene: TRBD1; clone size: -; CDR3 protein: CASSGTGLTGELFF; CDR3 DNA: TGTGCCAGTAGTGGGACAGGGTTGACCGGGGAGCTGTTTTTT
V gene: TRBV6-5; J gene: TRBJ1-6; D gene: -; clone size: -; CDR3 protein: CASSLGRSPLHF; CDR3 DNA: TGTGCCAGCAGCTTAGGGAGGTCACCCCTCCACTTT
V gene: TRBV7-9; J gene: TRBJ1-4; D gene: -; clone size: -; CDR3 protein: CASSLNEPGREKLFF; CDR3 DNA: TGTGCCAGCAGCTTAAACGAGCCAGGACGGGAAAAACTGTTTTTT
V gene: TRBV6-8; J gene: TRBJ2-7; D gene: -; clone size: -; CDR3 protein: CSSHRDYEQYF; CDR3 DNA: TGTTCCTCCCACAGAGACTACGAGCAGTACTTC
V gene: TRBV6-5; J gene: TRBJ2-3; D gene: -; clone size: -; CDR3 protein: CASSYSTSTDTQYF; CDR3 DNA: TGTGCCAGCAGTTACTCGACTAGCACAGATACGCAGTATTTT
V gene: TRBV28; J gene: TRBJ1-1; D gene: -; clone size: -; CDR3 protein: CASSLRPGHRTEAFF; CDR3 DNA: TGTGCCAGCAGTTTACGGCCGGGACACCGGACTGAAGCTTTCTTT
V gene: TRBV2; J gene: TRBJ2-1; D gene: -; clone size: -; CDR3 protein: CASSESGSSYNEQFF; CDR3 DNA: TGTGCCAGCAGTGAATCGGGGAGCTCCTACAATGAGCAGTTCTTC
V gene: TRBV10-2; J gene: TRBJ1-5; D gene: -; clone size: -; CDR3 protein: CASSYRDSQPQHF; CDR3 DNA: TGCGCCAGCAGTTACAGGGATAGTCAGCCCCAGCATTTT
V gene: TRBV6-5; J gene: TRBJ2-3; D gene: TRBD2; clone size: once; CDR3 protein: CASTPGVSGTDTQYF; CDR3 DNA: TGTGCCAGCACCCCGGGGGTTAGCGGGACCGATACGCAGTATTTT
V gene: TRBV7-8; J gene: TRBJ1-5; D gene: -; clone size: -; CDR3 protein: CASQKSRFGEKQPQHF; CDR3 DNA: TGTGCCAGCCAGAAGTCCCGGTTCGGGGAAAAACAGCCCCAGCATTTT
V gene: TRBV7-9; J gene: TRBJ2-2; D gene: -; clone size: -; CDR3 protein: CASSLATSPGELFF; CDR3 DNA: TGTGCCAGCAGCTTGGCGACTTCCCCGGGGGAGCTGTTTTTT
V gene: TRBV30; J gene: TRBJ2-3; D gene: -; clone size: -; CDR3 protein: CAWSVTATDTQYF; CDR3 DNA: TGTGCCTGGAGTGTTACGGCCACAGATACGCAGTATTTT
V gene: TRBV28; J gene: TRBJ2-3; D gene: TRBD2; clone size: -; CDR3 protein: CASSPTSGRGTDTQYF; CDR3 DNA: TGTGCCAGCAGTCCAACTAGCGGGAGGGGAACAGATACGCAGTATTTT
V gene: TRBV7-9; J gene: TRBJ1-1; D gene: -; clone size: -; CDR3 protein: CASSLERGANTEAFF; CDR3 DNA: TGTGCCAGCAGCTTAGAGAGGGGCGCGAACACTGAAGCTTTCTTT
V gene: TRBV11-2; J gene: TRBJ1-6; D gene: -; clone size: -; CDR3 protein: CASKEEIGSPLHF; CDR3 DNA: TGTGCCAGCAAAGAAGAAATCGGCTCACCCCTCCACTTT
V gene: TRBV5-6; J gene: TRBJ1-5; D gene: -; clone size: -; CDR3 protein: CASSLWGIRNQPQHF; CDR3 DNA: TGTGCCAGCAGCTTATGGGGAATTCGCAATCAGCCCCAGCATTTT
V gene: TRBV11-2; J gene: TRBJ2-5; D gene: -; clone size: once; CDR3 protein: CASSLLAGSGETQYF; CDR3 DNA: TGTGCCAGCAGCTTGCTTGCGGGGTCCGGGGAGACCCAGTACTTC
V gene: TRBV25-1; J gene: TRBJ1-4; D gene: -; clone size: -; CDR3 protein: CASSVYNEKLFF; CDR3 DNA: TGTGCCAGCAGTGTATATAATGAAAAACTGTTTTTT
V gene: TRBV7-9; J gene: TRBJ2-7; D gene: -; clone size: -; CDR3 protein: CASSSKAEPYEQYF; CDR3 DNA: TGTGCCAGCAGCTCCAAAGCGGAGCCCTACGAGCAGTACTTC
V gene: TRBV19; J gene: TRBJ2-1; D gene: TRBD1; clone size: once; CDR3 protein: CASSPRTGGSYNEQFF; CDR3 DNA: TGTGCCAGTAGTCCAAGGACAGGGGGGTCCTACAATGAGCAGTTCTTC
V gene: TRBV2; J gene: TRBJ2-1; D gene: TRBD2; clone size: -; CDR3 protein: CASSPLAGGYNEQFF; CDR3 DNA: TGTGCCAGCAGCCCGCTAGCGGGAGGCTACAATGAGCAGTTCTTC
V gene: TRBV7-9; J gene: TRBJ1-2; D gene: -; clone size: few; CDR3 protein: CASSLGSGCTF; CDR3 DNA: TGTGCCAGCAGCTTGGGGTCCGGGTGCACCTTC
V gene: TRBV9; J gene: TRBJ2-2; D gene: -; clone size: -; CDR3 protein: CASSVGYGGELFF; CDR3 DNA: TGTGCCAGCAGCGTAGGTTATGGCGGGGAGCTGTTTTTT
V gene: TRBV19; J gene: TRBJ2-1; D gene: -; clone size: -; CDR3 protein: CASIGNEQFF; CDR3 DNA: TGTGCCAGTATAGGAAATGAGCAGTTCTTC
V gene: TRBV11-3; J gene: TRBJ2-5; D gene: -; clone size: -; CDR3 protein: CASSSWPQETQYF; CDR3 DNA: TGTGCCAGCAGCTCCTGGCCCCAAGAGACCCAGTACTTC
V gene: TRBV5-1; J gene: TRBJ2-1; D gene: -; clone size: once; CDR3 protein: CASTGSYNEQFF; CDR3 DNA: TGCGCCAGCACCGGCTCCTACAATGAGCAGTTCTTC
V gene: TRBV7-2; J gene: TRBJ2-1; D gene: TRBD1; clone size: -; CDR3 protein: CASSLPGTGFRNEQFF; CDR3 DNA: TGTGCCAGCAGCTTACCCGGGACAGGGTTTAGAAATGAGCAGTTCTTC
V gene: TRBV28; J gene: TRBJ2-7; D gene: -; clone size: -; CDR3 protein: CASTHRTSYEQYF; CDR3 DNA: TGTGCCAGCACCCACAGGACCTCCTACGAGCAGTACTTC
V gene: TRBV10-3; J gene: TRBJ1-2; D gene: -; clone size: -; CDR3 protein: CAISPPGFYGYTF; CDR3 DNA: TGTGCCATCAGCCCCCCAGGTTTCTATGGCTACACCTTC
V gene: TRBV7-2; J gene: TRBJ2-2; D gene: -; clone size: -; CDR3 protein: CASSLTPADTGELFF; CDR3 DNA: TGTGCCAGCAGCTTGACGCCCGCTGACACCGGGGAGCTGTTTTTT
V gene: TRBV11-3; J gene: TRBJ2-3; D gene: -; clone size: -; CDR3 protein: CASSLGWAGGPDTQYF; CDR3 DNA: TGTGCCAGCAGCTTAGGTTGGGCCGGGGGGCCAGATACGCAGTATTTT
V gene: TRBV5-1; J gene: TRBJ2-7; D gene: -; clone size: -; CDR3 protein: CASRSTVLVFYEQYF; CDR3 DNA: TGCGCCAGCCGGTCAACAGTCCTCGTTTTCTACGAGCAGTACTTC
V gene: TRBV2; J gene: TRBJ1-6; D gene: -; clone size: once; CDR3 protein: CASMAESSYNSPLHF; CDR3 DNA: TGTGCCAGCATGGCAGAAAGCTCCTATAATTCACCCCTCCACTTT